This T cell receptor (beta chain) stems from a study of OX40 agonist ivuxolimab in advanced cancers. Study-level information: Three patients got partial responses; one had hepatocellular carcinoma and two had cutaneous melanoma. Study outcomes and limitations: Expanded peripheral T cells had an undetermined antigen specificity. Nonresponders, in some cases, also had low normalized T-cell clonal expansion. On average, CD8+ T cells showed a greater number of expanded clones than CD4+.

Produced via immunoSEQ multiplex PCR; TCRdb's table is partial and in-frame only. This sample yields around 3,000 clones, of which approximately 84% are seen a single time; less than 20% belongs to the top ten. V lost 0 bases and J lost 8, with 11 bases in between. This CDR3 spans 13 amino acids. Germline loops: CDR1 SGHRS, CDR2 YFSETQ. Notes on this clone: Its antigen is as yet unknown.

The source is an adult with an advanced solid tumor such as melanoma, head and neck, liver or kidney cancer. Source: CD4+ or CD8+ T cells sorted from blood, taken in a trial of the OX40 agonist ivuxolimab. The chain links TRBV5-1 to TRBJ1-1; possible D gene TRBD1, 5 bases. CDR3 residues: CASSLGGAGEAFF. DNA for the CDR3: TGCGCCAGCAGCTTGGGGGGCGCAGGGGAAGCTTTCTTT.